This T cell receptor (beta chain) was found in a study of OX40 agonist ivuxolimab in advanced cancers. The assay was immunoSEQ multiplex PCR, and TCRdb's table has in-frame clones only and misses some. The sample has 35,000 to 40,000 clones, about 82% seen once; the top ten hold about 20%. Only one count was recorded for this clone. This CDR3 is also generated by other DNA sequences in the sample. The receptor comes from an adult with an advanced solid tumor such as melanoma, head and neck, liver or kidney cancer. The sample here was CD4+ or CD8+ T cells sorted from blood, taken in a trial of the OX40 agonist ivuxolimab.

CDR3 nucleotides: TGTGCCAGCAGTTACTCGCGGGGAGCCTTGAACACTGAAGCTTTCTTT. Translation: CASSYSRGALNTEAFF. The genes are TRBV6-5 and TRBJ1-1; D gene uncertain. Per germline, CDR1 MNHEY and CDR2 SVGAGI. CDR3 length equals 16 residues. Deletions cut 0 bases from V and 0 bases from J, with 11 bases between.